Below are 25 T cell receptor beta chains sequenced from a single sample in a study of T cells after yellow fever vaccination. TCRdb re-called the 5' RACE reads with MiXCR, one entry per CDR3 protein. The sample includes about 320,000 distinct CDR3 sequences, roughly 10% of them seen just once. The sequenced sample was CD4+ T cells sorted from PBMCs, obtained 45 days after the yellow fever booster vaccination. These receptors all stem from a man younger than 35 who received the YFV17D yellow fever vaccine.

This chain's CDR3 is CASSLVGRNNEQFF. DNA of the CDR3: TGCGCCAGCAGCTTGGTCGGGCGGAACAATGAGCAGTTCTTC. The J gene is TRBJ2-1, the V gene TRBV5-1; D gene unclear. Germline V gene lookup returns CDR1 SGHRS and CDR2 YFSETQ. The germline V and J ends were trimmed by 0 bases and 5 bases, with 9 bases remaining between them. The CDR3 runs to 14 residues.

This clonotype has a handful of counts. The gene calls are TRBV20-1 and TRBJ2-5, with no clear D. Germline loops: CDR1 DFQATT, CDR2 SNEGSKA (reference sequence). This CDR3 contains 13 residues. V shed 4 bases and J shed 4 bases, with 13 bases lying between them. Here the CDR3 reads CSATVWGTETQYF. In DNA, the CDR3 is TGCAGTGCTACCGTCTGGGGAACAGAGACCCAGTACTTC.

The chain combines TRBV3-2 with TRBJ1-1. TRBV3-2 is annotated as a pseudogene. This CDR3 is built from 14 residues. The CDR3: CASSPTELNTEAFF. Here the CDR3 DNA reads TGTGCCAGCAGCCCTACAGAGCTGAACACTGAAGCTTTCTTT.

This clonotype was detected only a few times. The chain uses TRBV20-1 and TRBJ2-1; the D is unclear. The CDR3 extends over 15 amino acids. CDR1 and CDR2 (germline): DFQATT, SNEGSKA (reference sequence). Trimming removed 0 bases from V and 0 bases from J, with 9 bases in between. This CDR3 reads CSARDGHRSYNEQFF. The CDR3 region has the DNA TGCAGTGCTAGAGATGGCCACCGCTCCTACAATGAGCAGTTCTTC.

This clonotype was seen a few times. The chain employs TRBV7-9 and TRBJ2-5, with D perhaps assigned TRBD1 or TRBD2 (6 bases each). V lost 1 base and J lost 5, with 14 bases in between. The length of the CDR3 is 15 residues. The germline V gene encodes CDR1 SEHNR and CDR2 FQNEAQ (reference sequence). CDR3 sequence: CASSLVGLGGETQYF. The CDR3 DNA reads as TGTGCCAGCAGCTTAGTGGGACTGGGGGGCGAGACCCAGTACTTC.

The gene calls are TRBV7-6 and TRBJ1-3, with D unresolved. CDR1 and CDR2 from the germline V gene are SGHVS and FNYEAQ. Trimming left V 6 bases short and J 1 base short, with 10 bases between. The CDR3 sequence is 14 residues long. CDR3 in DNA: TGTGCCAGCAGGGGATGGGAATCTGGAAACACCATATATTTT. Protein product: CASRGWESGNTIYF.

CDR3 sequence: CASSKGQGLNTEAFF. The DNA of the CDR3 is TGTGCCAGCAGCAAGGGACAGGGTTTGAACACTGAAGCTTTCTTT. The chain combines TRBV5-4 with TRBJ1-1, with 9 positions matching TRBD1. The length of the CDR3 is 15 residues. Germline loops: CDR1 SGHNT, CDR2 YYREEE (reference sequence). V was pared by 4 bases and J by 0 bases, with 4 bases of the junction left unmatched.

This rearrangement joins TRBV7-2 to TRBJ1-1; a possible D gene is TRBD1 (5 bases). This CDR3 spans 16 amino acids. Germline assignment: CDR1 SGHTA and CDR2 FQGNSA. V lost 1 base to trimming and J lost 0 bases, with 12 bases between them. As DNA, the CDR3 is TGTGCCAGCAGCTTAGTTGGGACCCAAATGAACACTGAAGCTTTCTTT. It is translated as CASSLVGTQMNTEAFF.

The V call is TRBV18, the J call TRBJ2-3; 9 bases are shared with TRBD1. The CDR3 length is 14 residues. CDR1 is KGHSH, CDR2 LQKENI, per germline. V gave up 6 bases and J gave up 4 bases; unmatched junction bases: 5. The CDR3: CASSDGTGSDTQYF. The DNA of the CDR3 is TGTGCCAGCTCCGATGGGACAGGGTCAGATACGCAGTATTTT.

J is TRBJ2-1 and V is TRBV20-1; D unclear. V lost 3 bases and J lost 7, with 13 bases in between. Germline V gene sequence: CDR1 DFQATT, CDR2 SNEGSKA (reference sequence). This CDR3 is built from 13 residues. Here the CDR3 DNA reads TGCAGTGCTAGGTGGGCTGTGGTTAATGAGCAGTTCTTC. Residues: CSARWAVVNEQFF.

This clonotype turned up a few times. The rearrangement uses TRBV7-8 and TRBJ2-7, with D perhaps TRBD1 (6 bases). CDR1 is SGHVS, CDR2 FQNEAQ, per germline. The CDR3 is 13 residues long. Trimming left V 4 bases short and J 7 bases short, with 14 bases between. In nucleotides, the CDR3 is TGTGCCAGCAGCTCTACAGGGAACGGAGAGCAGTACGTC. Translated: CASSSTGNGEQYV.

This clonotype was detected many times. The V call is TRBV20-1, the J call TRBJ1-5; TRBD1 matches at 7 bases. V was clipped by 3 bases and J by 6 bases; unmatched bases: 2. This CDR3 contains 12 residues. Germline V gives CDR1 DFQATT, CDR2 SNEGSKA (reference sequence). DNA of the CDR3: TGCAGTGCTAGGGAGGGGGCTCAGCCCCAGCATTTT. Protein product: CSAREGAQPQHF.

CDR3 protein: CASSPRQGGWKTNEKLFF. CDR3 DNA: TGTGCCAGTAGTCCGAGACAGGGAGGATGGAAAACTAATGAAAAACTGTTTTTT. The gene calls are TRBV19 and TRBJ1-4, with TRBD1 matching over 7 bases. This CDR3 contains 18 residues. CDR1 and CDR2 (germline): LNHDA, SQIVND (reference sequence). The V and J ends lost 5 bases and 1 base, in that order; junction bases with no gene match: 13.

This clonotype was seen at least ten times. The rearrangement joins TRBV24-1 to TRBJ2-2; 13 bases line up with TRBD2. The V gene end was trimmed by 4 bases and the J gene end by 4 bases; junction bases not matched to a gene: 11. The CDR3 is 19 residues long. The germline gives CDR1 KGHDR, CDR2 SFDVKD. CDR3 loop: CATSEVRTSGGWGTGELFF. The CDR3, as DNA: TGTGCCACCAGTGAAGTAAGGACTAGCGGGGGATGGGGCACCGGGGAGCTGTTTTTT.

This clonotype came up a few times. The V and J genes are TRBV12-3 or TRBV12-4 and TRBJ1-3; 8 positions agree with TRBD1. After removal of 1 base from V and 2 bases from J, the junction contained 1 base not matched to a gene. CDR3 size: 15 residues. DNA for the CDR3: TGTGCCAGCAGTTTAGGGACAGGGACTGGAAACACCATATATTTT. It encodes CASSLGTGTGNTIYF.

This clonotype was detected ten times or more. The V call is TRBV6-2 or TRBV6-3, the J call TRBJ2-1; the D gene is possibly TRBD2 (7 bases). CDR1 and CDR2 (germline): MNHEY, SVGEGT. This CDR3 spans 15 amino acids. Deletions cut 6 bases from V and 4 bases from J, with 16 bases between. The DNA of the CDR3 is TGTGCCAGCAGCCCCTGGGGGCGGGGGTACAATGAGCAGTTCTTC. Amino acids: CASSPWGRGYNEQFF.

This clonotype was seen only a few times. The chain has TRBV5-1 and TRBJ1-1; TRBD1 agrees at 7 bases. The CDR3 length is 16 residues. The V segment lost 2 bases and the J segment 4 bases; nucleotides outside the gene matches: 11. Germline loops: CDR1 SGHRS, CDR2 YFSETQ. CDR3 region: CASSFGDRTLTTEAFF. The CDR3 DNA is TGCGCCAGCAGCTTTGGGGACAGAACTTTGACCACTGAAGCTTTCTTT. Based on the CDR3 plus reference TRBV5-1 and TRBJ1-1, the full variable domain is KAGVTQTPRYLIKTRGQQVTLSCSPISGHRSVSWYQQTPGQGLQFLFEYFSETQRNKGNFPGRFSGRQFSNSRSEMNVSTLELGDSALYLCASSFGDRTLTTEAFFGQGTRLTVV.

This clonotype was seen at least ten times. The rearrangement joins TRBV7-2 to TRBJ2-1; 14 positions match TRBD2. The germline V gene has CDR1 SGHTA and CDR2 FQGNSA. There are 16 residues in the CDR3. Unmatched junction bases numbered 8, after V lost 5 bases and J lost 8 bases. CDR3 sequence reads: CASSPRLAGGAYEQFF. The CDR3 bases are TGTGCCAGCAGCCCCCGACTAGCGGGGGGGGCGTATGAGCAGTTCTTC. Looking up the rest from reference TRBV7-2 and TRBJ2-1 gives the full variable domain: GAGVSQSPSNKVTEKGKDVELRCDPISGHTALYWYRQSLGQGLEFLIYFQGNSAPDKSGLPSDRFSAERTGGSVSTLTIQRTQQEDSAVYLCASSPRLAGGAYEQFFGPGTRLTVL.

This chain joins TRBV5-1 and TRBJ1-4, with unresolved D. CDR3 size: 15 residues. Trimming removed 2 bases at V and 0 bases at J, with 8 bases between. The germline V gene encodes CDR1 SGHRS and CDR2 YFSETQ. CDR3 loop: CASSFLGTTNEKLFF. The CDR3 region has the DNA TGCGCCAGCAGCTTCCTGGGGACAACTAATGAAAAACTGTTTTTT.

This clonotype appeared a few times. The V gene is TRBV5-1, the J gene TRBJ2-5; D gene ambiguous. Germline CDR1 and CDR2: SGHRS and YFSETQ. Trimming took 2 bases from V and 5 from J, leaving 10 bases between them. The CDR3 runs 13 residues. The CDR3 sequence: CASSFQEGETQYF. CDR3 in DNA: TGCGCCAGCAGCTTCCAGGAAGGGGAGACCCAGTACTTC.

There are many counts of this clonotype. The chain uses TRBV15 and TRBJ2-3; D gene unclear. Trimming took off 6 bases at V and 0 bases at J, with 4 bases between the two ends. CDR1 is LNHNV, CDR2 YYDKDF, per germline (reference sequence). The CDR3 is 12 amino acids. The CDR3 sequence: CATRRSTDTQYF. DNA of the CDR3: TGTGCCACCAGGCGTAGCACAGATACGCAGTATTTT.

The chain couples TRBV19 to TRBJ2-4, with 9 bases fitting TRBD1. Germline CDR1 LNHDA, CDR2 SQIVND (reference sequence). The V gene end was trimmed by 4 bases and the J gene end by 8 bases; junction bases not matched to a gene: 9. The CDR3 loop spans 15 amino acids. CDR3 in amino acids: CASSRDRVRGDIQYF. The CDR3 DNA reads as TGTGCCAGTAGTAGGGACAGGGTTCGAGGAGACATTCAGTACTTC. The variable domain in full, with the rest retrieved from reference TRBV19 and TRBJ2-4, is DGGITQSPKYLFRKEGQNVTLSCEQNLNHDAMYWYRQDPGQGLRLIYYSQIVNDFQKGDIAEGYSVSREKKESFPLTVTSAQKNPTAFYLCASSRDRVRGDIQYFGAGTRLSVL.

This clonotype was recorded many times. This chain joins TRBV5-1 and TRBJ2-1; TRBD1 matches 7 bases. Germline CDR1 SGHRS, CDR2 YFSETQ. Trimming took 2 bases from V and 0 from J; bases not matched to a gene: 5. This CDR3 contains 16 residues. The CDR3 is CASSLAGTDSYNEQFF. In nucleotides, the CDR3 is TGCGCCAGCAGCTTAGCCGGGACAGACTCCTACAATGAGCAGTTCTTC.

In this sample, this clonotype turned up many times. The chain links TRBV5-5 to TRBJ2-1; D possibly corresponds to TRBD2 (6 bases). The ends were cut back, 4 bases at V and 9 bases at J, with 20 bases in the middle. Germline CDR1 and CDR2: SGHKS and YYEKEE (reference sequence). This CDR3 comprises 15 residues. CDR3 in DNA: TGTGCCAGCAGCCCGCTGGGGGGTCTCGTGAGTGAGCAGTTCTTC. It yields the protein CASSPLGGLVSEQFF.

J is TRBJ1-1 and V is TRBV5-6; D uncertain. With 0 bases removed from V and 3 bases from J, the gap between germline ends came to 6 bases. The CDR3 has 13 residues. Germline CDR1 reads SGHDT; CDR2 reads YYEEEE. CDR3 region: CASSLVGHTEAFF. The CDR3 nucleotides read TGTGCCAGCAGCTTGGTTGGGCACACTGAAGCTTTCTTT.